The 9 T cell receptor beta chains below all came from one sample that was sequenced in a study of cytomegalovirus exposure and HLA in healthy donors. Researchers ran the PCR with 60 Vbeta and 13 Jbeta primers. The table came from immunoSEQ multiplex PCR; TCRdb's copy has only in-frame clones and leaves some out. The sample holds roughly 190,000 clones, roughly 80% seen once. The sequenced sample was PBMCs. Receptor source: a woman aged 18-29 years in good health and CMV-seronegative.

This clone was seen just once. The chain recombines TRBV28 with TRBJ2-7, with D hard to call. Germline V gene sequence: CDR1 MDHEN, CDR2 SYDVKM. The CDR3 has 14 residues. With 3 bases removed from V and 3 bases from J, the gap between germline ends came to 12 bases. The CDR3 spells CASSFHDTRYEQYF. As DNA, the CDR3 is TGTGCCAGCAGTTTTCATGACACCCGCTACGAGCAGTACTTC.

This clone has just a few counts. The gene calls are TRBV4-2 and TRBJ1-4, with D unclear. Trimming cost V 3 bases and J 5 bases, with 13 bases left between them. This CDR3 comprises 15 residues. CDR1 LGHNA and CDR2 YNFKEQ come from the germline V gene. CDR3 coding DNA: TGTGCCAGCAGCCACCCGAGGGAGATAAATGAAAAACTGTTTTTT. It codes for CASSHPREINEKLFF.

This clone was picked up a small number of times. The rearrangement uses TRBV6-4 and TRBJ2-1; perhaps TRBD2 as D (6 bases). V was trimmed by 4 bases and J by 4 bases, leaving 8 bases between them. Germline V gene sequence: CDR1 MRHNA, CDR2 SNTAGT. This CDR3 has 13 amino acids. CDR3 DNA: TGTGCCAGCAGTGCGGGAGAGTACAATGAGCAGTTCTTC. Protein: CASSAGEYNEQFF.

The chain carries TRBV15 and TRBJ2-1, with 7 bases that match TRBD1. The germline V gene has CDR1 LNHNV and CDR2 YYDKDF (reference sequence). Trimming cost V 3 bases and J 0 bases; bases outside gene matches: 14. This CDR3 has 19 residues. CDR3 coding DNA: TGTGCCACCAGCAGCCCCGGGACAGCCCGCCCCAGCTCCTACAATGAGCAGTTCTTC. It encodes CATSSPGTARPSSYNEQFF. The whole variable domain, filled in from reference TRBV15 and TRBJ2-1, reads DAMVIQNPRYQVTQFGKPVTLSCSQTLNHNVMYWYQQKSSQAPKLLFHYYDKDFNNEADTPDNFQSRRPNTSFCFLDIRSPGLGDTAMYLCATSSPGTARPSSYNEQFFGPGTRLTVL.

The chain has TRBV18 and TRBJ1-1; no definite D call. V dropped 0 bases and J dropped 6 bases, with 14 bases sitting between them. Germline CDR1 is KGHSH and CDR2 is LQKENI. The CDR3 length is 15 residues. In DNA, the CDR3 is TGTGCCAGCTCACCACCGGGTTGGAGTAGCGCTGAAGCTTTCTTT. Encoded protein: CASSPPGWSSAEAFF.

J is TRBJ2-3 and V is TRBV10-1; 13 bases map to TRBD2. The CDR3 consists of 15 residues. The V and J ends lost 6 bases and 6 bases, in that order; junction bases with no gene match: 6. Germline loops: CDR1 WNHNN, CDR2 SYGVQD (reference sequence). The CDR3 sequence is CASSPGTSGTDTQYF. CDR3 coding DNA: TGCGCCAGCAGCCCTGGGACTAGCGGGACCGATACGCAGTATTTT.

The rearrangement links TRBV27 to TRBJ2-7, with a tentative D call TRBD1 (6 bases). The germline V gene has CDR1 MNHEY and CDR2 SMNVEV (reference sequence). The CDR3 has 14 amino acids. Trimming shortened V by 4 bases and J by 0 bases, and 10 bases separated the two germline ends. CDR3 loop: CASSSRDNSYEQYF. The DNA for the CDR3 is TGTGCCAGCAGTTCCCGGGACAACTCCTACGAGCAGTACTTC.

The V gene is TRBV7-2, the J gene TRBJ1-5; D perhaps matches TRBD1 (5 bases). Germline loops: CDR1 SGHTA, CDR2 FQGNSA. This CDR3 has 14 residues. Trimming took 5 bases from V and 2 from J, leaving 10 bases between them. The CDR3 sequence: CASSPRQRNQPQHF. DNA of the CDR3: TGTGCCAGCAGCCCCCGACAGCGCAATCAGCCCCAGCATTTT.

A remark on this clone: Likely a read error: the CDR3 ends without its conserved phenylalanine or tryptophan. The CDR3 loop reads CSVGTGRDTEAFL. DNA for the CDR3: TGCAGCGTTGGGACTGGCAGGGACACTGAAGCTTTCCTT. This chain connects TRBV29-1 to TRBJ1-1, with a possible D match to TRBD1 (5 bases). Trimming took off 4 bases at V and 3 bases at J, with 12 bases between the two ends. CDR3 length: 13 residues. CDR1 is SQVTM and CDR2 is ANQGSEA in the germline V gene.